Below, one T cell receptor (beta chain) is given with its context. Its antigen remains unknown. Study results and limitations: The TCR gene usage of tumor memory CD4+ T cells clustered together with blood and lymph node memory CD4+ cells and with lymph node naive CD4+ cells.

The CDR3 is 10 residues long. V lost 5 bases to trimming and J lost 6 bases, with 4 bases between them. Treg sorting used a CD4+CD25+CD127-/low gate. The TRBV12-4/TRBJ1-2 clonotypes were amplified using barcode primers with ligated adaptors. TCRdb re-derived calls from the multiplex PCR reads in MiXCR, one entry per CDR3 protein. In the table there are approximately 500 distinct CDR3 sequences, 6.2% of which are singletons. Sequencing input: tumor-infiltrating Tregs sorted from the breast tumor. This receptor was obtained from a female donor with breast cancer. This chain links TRBV12-3 or TRBV12-4 with TRBJ1-2; no reliable D call. CDR3 sequence (DNA): TGTGCCAGCAGTCGGGATGGCTACACCTTC. Protein product: CASSRDGYTF.